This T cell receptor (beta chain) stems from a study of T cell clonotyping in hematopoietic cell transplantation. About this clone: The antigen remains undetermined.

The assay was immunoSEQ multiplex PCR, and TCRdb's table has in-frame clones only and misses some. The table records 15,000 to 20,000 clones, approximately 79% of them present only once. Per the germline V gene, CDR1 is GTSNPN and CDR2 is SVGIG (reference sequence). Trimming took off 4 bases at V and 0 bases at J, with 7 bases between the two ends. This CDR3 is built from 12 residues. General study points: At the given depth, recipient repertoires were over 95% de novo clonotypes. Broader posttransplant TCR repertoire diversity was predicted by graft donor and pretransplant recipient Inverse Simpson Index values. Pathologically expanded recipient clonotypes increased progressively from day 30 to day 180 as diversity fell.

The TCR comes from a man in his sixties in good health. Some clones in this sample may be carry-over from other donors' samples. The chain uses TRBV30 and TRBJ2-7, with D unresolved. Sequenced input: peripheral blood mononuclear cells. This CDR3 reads CAWKAASYEQYF. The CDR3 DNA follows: TGTGCCTGGAAGGCGGCCTCCTACGAGCAGTACTTC.